A selection of T cell receptor beta chains follows, all from one sample in a study of cytomegalovirus exposure and HLA in healthy donors. The repertoire was sequenced with immunoSEQ multiplex PCR; TCRdb's copy has only in-frame clones and lacks some. The table records about 110,000 clones, 65% to 80% of them present only once. The sample was PBMCs. These receptor sequences come from a male donor in good health and CMV-seronegative. Each CDR3 is given with its conserved first and last residue. The order of the fields is D gene, clone size, J gene, V gene, CDR3 DNA, CDR3 protein. D genes are given only for firm matches. Clone size is given for some rows only: seen once, a few or many times, or a class if the clone is expanded.

>.|.|TRBJ2-1|TRBV2
TGTGCCAGCAGTGAGGCGGGCAGCTCCTACAATGAGCAGTTCTTC
CASSEAGSSYNEQFF
>TRBD2|.|TRBJ2-1|TRBV7-3
TGTGCCAGCAGCCTGACTAGCGGGAGACCCAATGAGCAGTTCTTC
CASSLTSGRPNEQFF
>.|.|TRBJ2-1|TRBV29-1
TGCAGCGTTGAGCGGGACCTTCCCTACAATGAGCAGTTCTTC
CSVERDLPYNEQFF
>.|.|TRBJ2-3|TRBV19
TGTGCCAGTAGTATAGCGGGAGTAGGGCCAGATACGCAGTATTTT
CASSIAGVGPDTQYF
>TRBD1|.|TRBJ2-7|TRBV6-5
TGTGCCAGCAGTTACCCTAACATTCAGGGGGCCTACGAGCAGTACTTC
CASSYPNIQGAYEQYF
>TRBD2|.|TRBJ2-7|TRBV29-1
TGCAGCGTTGTGACTAGCGGCCTCTACGAGCAGTACTTC
CSVVTSGLYEQYF
>TRBD2|.|TRBJ2-3|TRBV5-6
TGTGCCAGCAGCTTGCTAACGAGCGGGAGGTTAAGCACAGATACGCAGTATTTT
CASSLLTSGRLSTDTQYF
>TRBD2|.|TRBJ2-7|TRBV5-1
TGCGCCAGCAGCTTGGTCGGCGGGAGTATTTACGAGCAGTACTTC
CASSLVGGSIYEQYF
>TRBD2|few|TRBJ2-1|TRBV6-5
TGTGCCAGCACTATACCCGGGCGGGGGGAGCAGTTCTTC
CASTIPGRGEQFF
>TRBD2|.|TRBJ2-1|TRBV5-6
TGTGCCAGCAGCCCGGGACTAGCGGGGCCTAAGCAGTTCTTC
CASSPGLAGPKQFF
>.|.|TRBJ2-7|TRBV7-9
TGTGCCAGCAGCTTTCCTGGAGACCAGTACGAGCAGTACTTC
CASSFPGDQYEQYF
>TRBD1|once|TRBJ1-2|TRBV6-4
TGTGCCAGCAGTGAGACAGGGTCCGGCTACACCTTC
CASSETGSGYTF
>.|few|TRBJ2-7|TRBV5-4
TGTGCCAGCAGCTCGGATCCGGGAGCCTCCTACGAGCAGTACTTC
CASSSDPGASYEQYF
>.|.|TRBJ1-2|TRBV21-1
TGTGCCAGCAGTCCTAACTCCAGGGTTTACTATGGCTACACCTTC
CASSPNSRVYYGYTF
>.|.|TRBJ2-2|TRBV30
TGTGCCTGGAGTTCAAGTCGGCGGGATGCCACCGGGGAGCTGTTTTTT
CAWSSSRRDATGELFF
>.|.|TRBJ1-5|TRBV30
TGTGCCTGGAGGCCACGGAGAGGGTCCAGCCATCAGCCCCAGCATTTT
CAWRPRRGSSHQPQHF